A selection of T cell receptor beta chains follows, all from one sample in a study of blood T cell repertoires in COVID-19. Sequencing was performed with immunoSEQ multiplex PCR; in TCRdb, only in-frame clones are kept and a portion is missing. The sample gives about 210,000 clones, around 83% of which show up once; 8% to 10% is in the top ten. Sequencing was carried out using peripheral blood. These receptors were taken from a woman aged 45 to 65 with acute or convalescent COVID-19. Each CDR3 is given with its conserved first and last residue. The order of the fields is clone size, V gene, D gene, J gene, CDR3 protein, CDR3 DNA. D genes are given only for firm matches. Size is stated for part of the rows, as once, few or many counts, or as a class when the clone is expanded.

clone_size: few
v_call: TRBV10-3
d_call: .
j_call: TRBJ2-3
cdr3_aa: CAISGGGLRADTQYF
cdr3_nt: TGTGCCATCAGCGGTGGGGGCCTCCGGGCAGATACGCAGTATTTT

clone_size: .
v_call: TRBV30
d_call: .
j_call: TRBJ2-6
cdr3_aa: CAWRSAALTLSGANVLTF
cdr3_nt: TGTGCCTGGAGGTCGGCAGCCCTGACACTCTCTGGGGCCAACGTCCTGACTTTC

clone_size: .
v_call: TRBV21-1
d_call: .
j_call: TRBJ1-6
cdr3_aa: CASSKEEPRGSWSSPLHF
cdr3_nt: TGTGCCAGCAGCAAAGAGGAACCTAGGGGGAGTTGGAGTTCACCCCTCCACTTT

clone_size: .
v_call: TRBV18
d_call: .
j_call: TRBJ2-5
cdr3_aa: CASSPDAGGETQYF
cdr3_nt: TGTGCCAGCTCACCGGACGCCGGGGGAGAGACCCAGTACTTC

clone_size: once
v_call: TRBV6-1
d_call: .
j_call: TRBJ1-2
cdr3_aa: CASSDRNYGYTF
cdr3_nt: TGTGCCAGCAGTGATCGGAACTATGGCTACACCTTC

clone_size: once
v_call: TRBV28
d_call: .
j_call: TRBJ2-1
cdr3_aa: CASSLGQNNEQFF
cdr3_nt: TGTGCCAGCAGTCTCGGACAAAACAATGAGCAGTTCTTC

clone_size: .
v_call: TRBV3-1/TRBV3-2
d_call: .
j_call: TRBJ2-1
cdr3_aa: CASSLGRVDGDEQFF
cdr3_nt: TGTGCCAGCAGCCTTGGCAGGGTGGATGGCGATGAGCAGTTCTTC

clone_size: .
v_call: TRBV2
d_call: TRBD2
j_call: TRBJ2-5
cdr3_aa: CASSGLGLADPKETQYF
cdr3_nt: TGTGCCAGCAGTGGCCTCGGACTAGCGGATCCTAAAGAGACCCAGTACTTC

clone_size: .
v_call: TRBV18
d_call: .
j_call: TRBJ2-1
cdr3_aa: CASSPGVGGDEQFF
cdr3_nt: TGTGCCAGCTCACCAGGCGTTGGGGGCGATGAGCAGTTCTTC

clone_size: .
v_call: TRBV28
d_call: .
j_call: TRBJ1-2
cdr3_aa: CASSFGGGNGYTF
cdr3_nt: TGTGCCAGCAGTTTTGGGGGCGGTAATGGCTACACCTTC

clone_size: .
v_call: TRBV19
d_call: .
j_call: TRBJ2-7
cdr3_aa: CASSLDSYYEQYF
cdr3_nt: TGTGCCAGTAGTCTTGACAGCTACTACGAGCAGTACTTC

clone_size: .
v_call: TRBV19
d_call: TRBD1
j_call: TRBJ2-7
cdr3_aa: CASSTLRDRGPSDFYEQYF
cdr3_nt: TGTGCCAGTAGTACATTGCGGGACAGGGGCCCCTCGGACTTTTACGAGCAGTACTTC

clone_size: .
v_call: TRBV14
d_call: TRBD2
j_call: TRBJ2-2
cdr3_aa: CASRLSGTSGEGELFF
cdr3_nt: TGTGCCAGCCGTCTATCCGGGACTAGCGGGGAAGGGGAGCTGTTTTTT

clone_size: .
v_call: TRBV7-9
d_call: .
j_call: TRBJ1-1
cdr3_aa: CASSLQILGAYTEAFF
cdr3_nt: TGTGCCAGCAGCTTACAGATTCTTGGGGCTTACACTGAAGCTTTCTTT

clone_size: .
v_call: TRBV5-1
d_call: .
j_call: TRBJ1-1
cdr3_aa: CASSLGRGQNTEAFF
cdr3_nt: TGCGCCAGCAGCTTGGGTAGGGGACAGAACACTGAAGCTTTCTTT

clone_size: .
v_call: TRBV15
d_call: .
j_call: TRBJ1-2
cdr3_aa: CATSSGGGWGRTNGYTF
cdr3_nt: TGTGCCACCAGCAGTGGCGGGGGATGGGGCCGGACAAATGGCTACACCTTC

clone_size: .
v_call: TRBV12-3/TRBV12-4
d_call: TRBD1
j_call: TRBJ2-5
cdr3_aa: CASRPTGVETQYF
cdr3_nt: TGTGCCAGCAGGCCGACAGGGGTAGAGACCCAGTACTTC

clone_size: .
v_call: TRBV19
d_call: TRBD1
j_call: TRBJ2-3
cdr3_aa: CASRGQGSTDTQYF
cdr3_nt: TGTGCCAGTAGGGGACAGGGTAGCACAGATACGCAGTATTTT

clone_size: once
v_call: TRBV24-1
d_call: .
j_call: TRBJ2-2
cdr3_aa: CATSDSRAGGNTGELFF
cdr3_nt: TGTGCCACCAGTGATTCCAGGGCAGGCGGTAACACCGGGGAGCTGTTTTTT

clone_size: .
v_call: TRBV5-1
d_call: .
j_call: TRBJ2-1
cdr3_aa: CASSSAETLGNEQFF
cdr3_nt: TGCGCCAGCAGCTCAGCGGAAACCCTTGGAAATGAGCAGTTCTTC

clone_size: .
v_call: TRBV28
d_call: TRBD2
j_call: TRBJ2-1
cdr3_aa: CASRPYSGRASDNEQFF
cdr3_nt: TGTGCCAGCAGGCCCTATAGCGGGAGGGCCTCGGATAATGAGCAGTTCTTC

clone_size: once
v_call: TRBV28
d_call: .
j_call: TRBJ2-2
cdr3_aa: CASSFRDRHTGELFF
cdr3_nt: TGTGCCAGCAGTTTCAGGGATCGTCACACCGGGGAGCTGTTTTTT

clone_size: .
v_call: TRBV13
d_call: TRBD2
j_call: TRBJ2-5
cdr3_aa: CASSPGGRQETQYF
cdr3_nt: TGTGCCAGCAGCCCGGGAGGGCGCCAAGAGACCCAGTACTTC

clone_size: few
v_call: TRBV19
d_call: TRBD1
j_call: TRBJ1-2
cdr3_aa: CASQTGGYDYGYTF
cdr3_nt: TGTGCCAGCCAAACAGGGGGCTACGACTATGGCTACACCTTC

clone_size: .
v_call: TRBV6-2/TRBV6-3
d_call: TRBD2
j_call: TRBJ2-5
cdr3_aa: CASSTSGPREETQYF
cdr3_nt: TGTGCCAGCAGCACTAGCGGGCCGAGGGAAGAGACCCAGTACTTC

clone_size: few
v_call: TRBV12-3/TRBV12-4
d_call: .
j_call: TRBJ2-1
cdr3_aa: CASSRDRNEQFF
cdr3_nt: TGTGCCAGCAGTCGCGACAGGAATGAGCAGTTCTTC

clone_size: .
v_call: TRBV28
d_call: TRBD1
j_call: TRBJ1-5
cdr3_aa: CASSWTGRKQPQHF
cdr3_nt: TGTGCCAGCAGCTGGACAGGCAGAAAACAGCCCCAGCATTTT

clone_size: .
v_call: TRBV7-8
d_call: .
j_call: TRBJ1-2
cdr3_aa: CASSLSGGGVALGYTF
cdr3_nt: TGTGCCAGCAGCCTAAGCGGAGGTGGAGTGGCCCTTGGCTACACCTTC

clone_size: .
v_call: TRBV29-1
d_call: TRBD1
j_call: TRBJ2-3
cdr3_aa: CSVKGQGATDTQYF
cdr3_nt: TGCAGCGTCAAAGGACAGGGGGCAACAGATACGCAGTATTTT

clone_size: .
v_call: TRBV3-1/TRBV3-2
d_call: TRBD2
j_call: TRBJ2-3
cdr3_aa: CASPRMPGAGGPDTQYF
cdr3_nt: TGTGCCAGTCCAAGAATGCCGGGAGCGGGAGGTCCAGATACGCAGTATTTT

clone_size: .
v_call: TRBV2
d_call: .
j_call: TRBJ2-4
cdr3_aa: CASSEGGSGTKNIQYF
cdr3_nt: TGTGCCAGCAGTGAAGGAGGTAGTGGAACCAAAAACATTCAGTACTTC

clone_size: medium-sized
v_call: TRBV25-1
d_call: .
j_call: TRBJ2-7
cdr3_aa: CASSEFPATDSYEQYF
cdr3_nt: TGTGCCAGCAGTGAATTTCCAGCGACAGACTCCTACGAGCAGTACTTC

clone_size: few
v_call: TRBV7-2
d_call: TRBD2
j_call: TRBJ2-1
cdr3_aa: CASSRRTSGRHEQFF
cdr3_nt: TGTGCCAGCAGCCGCAGGACTAGCGGGAGACATGAGCAGTTCTTC

clone_size: .
v_call: TRBV10-3
d_call: .
j_call: TRBJ1-2
cdr3_aa: CAISGDYNYGYTF
cdr3_nt: TGTGCCATCAGTGGGGACTACAACTATGGCTACACCTTC

clone_size: .
v_call: TRBV19
d_call: TRBD2
j_call: TRBJ2-3
cdr3_aa: CASSSRTSGRTDTQYF
cdr3_nt: TGTGCCAGTAGTTCCCGGACTAGCGGGAGAACAGATACGCAGTATTTT

clone_size: once
v_call: TRBV10-1
d_call: .
j_call: TRBJ2-1
cdr3_aa: CASSESTALGWAPNEQFF
cdr3_nt: TGCGCCAGCAGTGAGTCGACAGCGCTAGGCTGGGCTCCCAATGAGCAGTTCTTC

clone_size: .
v_call: TRBV9
d_call: TRBD1
j_call: TRBJ1-2
cdr3_aa: CASSGGRDREANYGYTF
cdr3_nt: TGTGCCAGCAGCGGAGGACGGGACAGAGAAGCTAACTATGGCTACACCTTC

clone_size: .
v_call: TRBV11-2
d_call: .
j_call: TRBJ2-6
cdr3_aa: CASSLPGSGANVLTF
cdr3_nt: TGTGCCAGCAGCTTACCAGGCTCTGGGGCCAACGTCCTGACTTTC

clone_size: .
v_call: TRBV7-9
d_call: TRBD1
j_call: TRBJ2-5
cdr3_aa: CASSLFSGGTETQYF
cdr3_nt: TGTGCCAGTAGCTTATTTTCAGGGGGCACTGAGACCCAGTACTTC

clone_size: .
v_call: TRBV7-2
d_call: .
j_call: TRBJ2-7
cdr3_aa: CASSARYEQYF
cdr3_nt: TGTGCCAGCAGCGCCCGGTACGAGCAGTACTTC

clone_size: .
v_call: TRBV4-1
d_call: TRBD2
j_call: TRBJ2-7
cdr3_aa: CASSQGRGLAGDYEQYF
cdr3_nt: TGCGCCAGCAGCCAAGGCCGTGGACTAGCGGGAGACTACGAGCAGTACTTC

clone_size: .
v_call: TRBV28
d_call: TRBD1
j_call: TRBJ2-1
cdr3_aa: CASSFSGGHYNEQFF
cdr3_nt: TGTGCCAGCAGTTTTTCAGGGGGTCACTACAATGAGCAGTTCTTC

clone_size: once
v_call: TRBV6-5
d_call: TRBD1
j_call: TRBJ2-1
cdr3_aa: CASSSGGPQQFF
cdr3_nt: TGTGCCAGCAGTTCAGGGGGACCTCAGCAGTTCTTC

clone_size: .
v_call: TRBV3-1/TRBV3-2
d_call: TRBD2
j_call: TRBJ2-3
cdr3_aa: CASHRGGGEGDTQYF
cdr3_nt: TGTGCCAGCCACCGGGGGGGCGGGGAAGGTGATACGCAGTATTTT

clone_size: .
v_call: TRBV6-5
d_call: .
j_call: TRBJ1-6
cdr3_aa: CASMGEGGSPLHF
cdr3_nt: TGTGCCAGCATGGGGGAGGGAGGTTCACCCCTCCACTTT

clone_size: .
v_call: TRBV21-1
d_call: .
j_call: TRBJ2-2
cdr3_aa: CASSKLAGSGELFF
cdr3_nt: TGTGCCAGCAGCAAATTAGCAGGGTCCGGGGAGCTGTTTTTT

clone_size: once
v_call: TRBV24-1
d_call: TRBD2
j_call: TRBJ2-1
cdr3_aa: CATSDTSGSSYNEQFF
cdr3_nt: TGTGCCACCAGTGACACCAGCGGGAGCTCCTACAATGAGCAGTTCTTC

clone_size: .
v_call: TRBV9
d_call: TRBD2
j_call: TRBJ2-1
cdr3_aa: CASSVEWTSEHNEQFF
cdr3_nt: TGTGCCAGCAGCGTAGAGTGGACTAGTGAACACAATGAGCAGTTCTTC

clone_size: .
v_call: TRBV30
d_call: TRBD2
j_call: TRBJ2-3
cdr3_aa: CAWRRAGGTDTQYF
cdr3_nt: TGTGCCTGGAGGAGAGCGGGAGGAACAGATACGCAGTATTTT

clone_size: few
v_call: TRBV5-1
d_call: .
j_call: TRBJ1-5
cdr3_aa: CASSLDGLNQPQHF
cdr3_nt: TGCGCCAGCAGCTTGGATGGCCTCAATCAGCCCCAGCATTTT

clone_size: .
v_call: TRBV19
d_call: .
j_call: TRBJ2-7
cdr3_aa: CASRSDRASYEQYF
cdr3_nt: TGTGCCAGTAGATCGGACAGAGCCTCCTACGAGCAGTACTTC

clone_size: .
v_call: TRBV9
d_call: .
j_call: TRBJ2-3
cdr3_aa: CASSPGVGITDTQYF
cdr3_nt: TGTGCCAGCAGCCCAGGCGTGGGCATCACAGATACGCAGTATTTT

clone_size: .
v_call: TRBV7-9
d_call: .
j_call: TRBJ2-2
cdr3_aa: CASSLAKMAQNTGELFF
cdr3_nt: TGTGCCAGCAGCTTAGCTAAAATGGCACAGAACACCGGGGAGCTGTTTTTT

clone_size: .
v_call: TRBV5-1
d_call: .
j_call: TRBJ1-1
cdr3_aa: CASSLVAGSGTEAFF
cdr3_nt: TGCGCCAGCAGCTTGGTTGCAGGGTCGGGCACTGAAGCTTTCTTT

clone_size: .
v_call: TRBV10-1
d_call: TRBD2
j_call: TRBJ2-1
cdr3_aa: CASSVASGVAGVYNEQFF
cdr3_nt: TGCGCCAGCAGTGTTGCGTCAGGTGTAGCGGGAGTCTACAATGAGCAGTTCTTC

clone_size: .
v_call: TRBV28
d_call: .
j_call: TRBJ2-3
cdr3_aa: CASSLGTPLDTQYF
cdr3_nt: TGTGCCAGCAGTCTCGGGACTCCACTAGATACGCAGTATTTT

clone_size: .
v_call: TRBV2
d_call: .
j_call: TRBJ2-1
cdr3_aa: CASSPGSSYNEQFF
cdr3_nt: TGTGCCAGCAGTCCAGGTAGCTCCTACAATGAGCAGTTCTTC

clone_size: .
v_call: TRBV7-6
d_call: .
j_call: TRBJ2-5
cdr3_aa: CASSLVPGQETQYF
cdr3_nt: TGTGCCAGCAGCTTAGTCCCCGGCCAAGAGACCCAGTACTTC

clone_size: .
v_call: TRBV7-2
d_call: .
j_call: TRBJ2-7
cdr3_aa: CASSPDAGPLTYEQYF
cdr3_nt: TGTGCCAGCAGCCCCGACGCAGGGCCGCTTACCTACGAGCAGTACTTC

clone_size: .
v_call: TRBV20-1
d_call: TRBD2
j_call: TRBJ2-3
cdr3_aa: CSASRGRAGTDTQYF
cdr3_nt: TGCAGTGCTAGTCGTGGGAGGGCCGGCACAGATACGCAGTATTTT